The entry below gives a single T cell receptor beta chain sequence along with its context. What it binds is unknown. The data were obtained in a study of T-cell reconstitution after alpha-beta-depleted transplantation in children. Notes on the study in general: One year post-transplant, T-cell counts and diversity were largely derived from T cells produced anew.

For TCRbeta, the library was prepared with unique molecular identifiers. TCRdb re-called the PCR reads through MiXCR, storing one row per CDR3 protein. The sample carries about 460,000 distinct CDR3 sequences, 9.5% to 12% recorded once. The sample consisted of PBMCs, mostly from graft donor cells, taken 180 days after TCRalphabeta/CD19-depleted stem cell transplant. This sequence originates from a female patient under 10 years old who had a stem cell transplant for aplastic anemia, so the T cells may come from the graft donor.

The CDR3 loop reads CAGCCVGPNYGYTF. The CDR3 region has the DNA TGTGCCGGTTGCTGTGTGGGTCCTAACTATGGCTACACCTTC. V gene TRBV6-2 or TRBV6-3 combines with J gene TRBJ1-2; D ambiguous. The CDR3 is 14 residues long. V was pared by 11 bases and J by 0 bases, with 16 bases between. Looked up from germline, CDR1 is MNHEY and CDR2 is SVGEGT.